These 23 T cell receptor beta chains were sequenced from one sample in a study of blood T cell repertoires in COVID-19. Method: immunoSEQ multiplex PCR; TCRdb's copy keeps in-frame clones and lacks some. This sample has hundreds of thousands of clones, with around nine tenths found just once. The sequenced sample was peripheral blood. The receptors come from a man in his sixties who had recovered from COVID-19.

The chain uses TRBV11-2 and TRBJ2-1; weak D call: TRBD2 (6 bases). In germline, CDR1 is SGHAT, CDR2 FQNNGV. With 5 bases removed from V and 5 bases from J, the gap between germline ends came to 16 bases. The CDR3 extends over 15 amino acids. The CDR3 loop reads CASSPPRGGNNEQFF. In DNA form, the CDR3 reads TGTGCCAGCAGCCCCCCGCGGGGCGGGAACAATGAGCAGTTCTTC.

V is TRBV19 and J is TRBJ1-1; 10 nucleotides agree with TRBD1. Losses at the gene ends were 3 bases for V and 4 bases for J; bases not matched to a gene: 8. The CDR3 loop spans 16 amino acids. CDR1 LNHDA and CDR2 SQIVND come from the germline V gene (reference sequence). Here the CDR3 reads CASSMRDRGSITEAFF. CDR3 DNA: TGTGCCAGTAGTATGAGGGACAGGGGAAGTATCACTGAAGCTTTCTTT.

DNA of the CDR3: TGCGCCAGCAGCGGAGGGACAGTCTACGAGCAGTACTTC. Protein sequence: CASSGGTVYEQYF. This rearrangement joins TRBV5-1 to TRBJ2-7, with D maybe TRBD1 (7 bases). The CDR3 runs 13 residues. V lost 4 bases, J lost 3 bases, and 11 bases lay in between. Germline CDR1 reads SGHRS; CDR2 reads YFSETQ.

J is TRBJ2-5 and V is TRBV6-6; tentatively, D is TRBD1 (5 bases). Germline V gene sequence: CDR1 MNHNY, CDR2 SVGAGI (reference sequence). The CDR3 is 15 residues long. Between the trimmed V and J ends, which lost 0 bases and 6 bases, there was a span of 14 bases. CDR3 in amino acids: CASSYSGQGVQTQYF. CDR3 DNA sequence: TGTGCCAGCAGTTACTCCGGGCAGGGCGTCCAGACCCAGTACTTC.

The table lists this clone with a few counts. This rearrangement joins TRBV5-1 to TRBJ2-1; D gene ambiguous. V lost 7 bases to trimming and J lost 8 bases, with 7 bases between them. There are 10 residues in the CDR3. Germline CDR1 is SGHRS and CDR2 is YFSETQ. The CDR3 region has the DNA TGCGCCAGCGAGGTCTATGAGCAGTTCTTC. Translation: CASEVYEQFF.

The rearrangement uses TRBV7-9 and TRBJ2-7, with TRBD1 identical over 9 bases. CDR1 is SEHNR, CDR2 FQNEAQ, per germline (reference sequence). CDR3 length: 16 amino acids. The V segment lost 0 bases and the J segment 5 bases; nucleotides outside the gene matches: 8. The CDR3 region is CASSLARGQGSHEQYF. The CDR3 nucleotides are TGTGCCAGCAGCTTAGCGAGAGGACAGGGGTCTCACGAGCAGTACTTC.

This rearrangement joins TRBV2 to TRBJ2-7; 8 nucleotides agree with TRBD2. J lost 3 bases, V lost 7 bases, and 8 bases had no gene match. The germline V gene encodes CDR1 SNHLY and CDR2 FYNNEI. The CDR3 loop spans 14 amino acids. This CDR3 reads CASNPRGGLYEQYF. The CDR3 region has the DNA TGTGCCAGCAACCCCCGGGGGGGGCTCTACGAGCAGTACTTC. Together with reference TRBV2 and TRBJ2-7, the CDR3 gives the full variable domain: EPEVTQTPSHQVTQMGQEVILRCVPISNHLYFYWYRQILGQKVEFLVSFYNNEISEKSEIFDDQFSVERPDGSNFTLKIRSTKLEDSAMYFCASNPRGGLYEQYFGPGTRLTVT.

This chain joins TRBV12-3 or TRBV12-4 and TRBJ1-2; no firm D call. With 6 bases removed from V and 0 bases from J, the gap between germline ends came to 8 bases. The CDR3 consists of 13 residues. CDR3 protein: CASSRRANYGYTF. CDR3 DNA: TGTGCCAGCAGCCGTCGAGCTAACTATGGCTACACCTTC.

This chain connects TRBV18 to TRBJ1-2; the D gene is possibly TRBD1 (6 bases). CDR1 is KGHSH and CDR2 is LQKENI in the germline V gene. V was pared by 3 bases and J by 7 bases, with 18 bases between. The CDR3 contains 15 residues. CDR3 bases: TGTGCCAGCTCACCGCCAGCGGGGGCGCAGGCTGGCTACACCTTC. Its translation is CASSPPAGAQAGYTF.

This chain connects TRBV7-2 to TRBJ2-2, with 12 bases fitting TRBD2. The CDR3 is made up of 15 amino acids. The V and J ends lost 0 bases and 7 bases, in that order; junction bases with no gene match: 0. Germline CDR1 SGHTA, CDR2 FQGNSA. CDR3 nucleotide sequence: TGTGCCAGCAGCTTAGCGGGACTAGCGGGCGGGGAGCTGTTTTTT. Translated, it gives CASSLAGLAGGELFF.

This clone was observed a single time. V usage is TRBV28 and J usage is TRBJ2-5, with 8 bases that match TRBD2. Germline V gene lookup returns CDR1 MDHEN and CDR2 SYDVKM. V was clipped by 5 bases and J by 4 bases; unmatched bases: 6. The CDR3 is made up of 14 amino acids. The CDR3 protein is CASSPSGGGETQYF. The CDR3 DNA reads TGTGCCAGCAGTCCCTCCGGGGGGGGAGAGACCCAGTACTTC.

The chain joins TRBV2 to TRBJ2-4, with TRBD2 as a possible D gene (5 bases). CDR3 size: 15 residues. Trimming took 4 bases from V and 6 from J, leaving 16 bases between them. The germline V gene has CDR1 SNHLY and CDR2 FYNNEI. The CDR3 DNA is TGTGCCAGCAGTGGGACGGGATCAACCTTAAACATTCAGTACTTC. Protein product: CASSGTGSTLNIQYF.

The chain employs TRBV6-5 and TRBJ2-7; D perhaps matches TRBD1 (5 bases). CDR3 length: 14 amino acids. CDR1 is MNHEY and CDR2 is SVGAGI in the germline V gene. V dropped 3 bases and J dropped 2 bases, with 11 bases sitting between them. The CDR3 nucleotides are TGTGCCAGCAGTTATGGGGTCAGGGCCTACGAGCAGTACTTC. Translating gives CASSYGVRAYEQYF.

CDR3 residues: CASSQSNRGSLSGNTIYF. CDR3 DNA sequence: TGCGCCAGCAGCCAAAGCAACCGGGGTTCCCTCTCTGGAAACACCATATATTTT. The chain carries TRBV4-1 and TRBJ1-3; no clear D gene. This CDR3 has 18 residues. Per the germline V gene, CDR1 is MGHRA and CDR2 is YSYEKL. Trimming cost V 2 bases and J 0 bases, with 17 bases left between them.

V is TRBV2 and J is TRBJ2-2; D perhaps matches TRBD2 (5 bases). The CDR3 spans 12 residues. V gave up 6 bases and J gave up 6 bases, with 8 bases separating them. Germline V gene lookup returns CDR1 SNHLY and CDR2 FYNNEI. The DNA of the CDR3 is TGTGCCAGCAGCCAGGAGGCCGGGGAGCTGTTTTTT. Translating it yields CASSQEAGELFF.

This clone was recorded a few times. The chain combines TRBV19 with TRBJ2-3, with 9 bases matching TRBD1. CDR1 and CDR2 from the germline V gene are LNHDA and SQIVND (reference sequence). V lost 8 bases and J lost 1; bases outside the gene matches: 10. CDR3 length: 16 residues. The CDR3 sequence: CASGQGTGRGTDTQYF. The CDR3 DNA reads TGTGCCAGTGGGCAGGGGACAGGGAGAGGCACAGATACGCAGTATTTT.

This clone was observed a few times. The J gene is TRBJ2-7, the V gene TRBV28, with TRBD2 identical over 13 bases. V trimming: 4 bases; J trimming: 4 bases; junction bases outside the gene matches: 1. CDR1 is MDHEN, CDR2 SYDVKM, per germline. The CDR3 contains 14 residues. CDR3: CASSSGLAGYEQYF. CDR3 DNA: TGTGCCAGCAGTTCGGGACTAGCGGGATACGAGCAGTACTTC.

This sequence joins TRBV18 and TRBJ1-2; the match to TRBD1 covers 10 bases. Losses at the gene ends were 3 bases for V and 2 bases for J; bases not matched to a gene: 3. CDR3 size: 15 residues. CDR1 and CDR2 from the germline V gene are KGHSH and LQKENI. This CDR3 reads CASSPGTGVNYGYTF. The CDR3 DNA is TGTGCCAGCTCACCTGGGACAGGGGTGAACTATGGCTACACCTTC.

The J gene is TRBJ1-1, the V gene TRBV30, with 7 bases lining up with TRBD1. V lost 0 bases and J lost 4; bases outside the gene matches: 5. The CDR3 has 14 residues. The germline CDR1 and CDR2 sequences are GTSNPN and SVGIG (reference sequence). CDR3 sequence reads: CAWSVGGGSTEAFF. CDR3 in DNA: TGTGCCTGGAGTGTAGGAGGGGGCAGCACTGAAGCTTTCTTT. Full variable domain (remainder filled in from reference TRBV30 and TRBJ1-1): SQTIHQWPATLVQPVGSPLSLECTVEGTSNPNLYWYRQAAGRGLQLLFYSVGIGQISSEVPQNLSASRPQDRQFILSSKKLLLSDSGFYLCAWSVGGGSTEAFFGQGTRLTVV.

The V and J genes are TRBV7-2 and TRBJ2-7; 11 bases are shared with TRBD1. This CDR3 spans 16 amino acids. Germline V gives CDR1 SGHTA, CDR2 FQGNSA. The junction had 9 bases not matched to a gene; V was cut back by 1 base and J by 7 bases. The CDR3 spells CASSLGSGTGGGEQYF. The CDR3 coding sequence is TGTGCCAGCAGCTTAGGGTCCGGGACAGGGGGAGGGGAGCAGTACTTC.

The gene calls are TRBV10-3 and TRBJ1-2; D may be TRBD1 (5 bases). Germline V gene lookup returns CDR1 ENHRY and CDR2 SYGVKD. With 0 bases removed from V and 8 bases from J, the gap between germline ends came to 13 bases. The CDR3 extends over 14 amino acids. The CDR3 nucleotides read TGTGCCATCAGTGAGTCGACCAGGGCCGCGGGCTACACCTTC. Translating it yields CAISESTRAAGYTF.

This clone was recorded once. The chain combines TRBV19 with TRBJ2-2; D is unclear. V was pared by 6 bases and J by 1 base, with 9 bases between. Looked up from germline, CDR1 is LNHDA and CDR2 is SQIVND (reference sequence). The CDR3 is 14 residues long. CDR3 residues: CASREGGNTGELFF. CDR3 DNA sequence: TGTGCCAGTAGGGAAGGCGGGAACACCGGGGAGCTGTTTTTT.

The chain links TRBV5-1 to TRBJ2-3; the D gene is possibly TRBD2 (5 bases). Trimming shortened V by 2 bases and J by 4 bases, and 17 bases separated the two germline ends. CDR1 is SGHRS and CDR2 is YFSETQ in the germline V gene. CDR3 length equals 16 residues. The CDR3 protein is CASSFSLGEGSDTQYF. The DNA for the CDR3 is TGCGCCAGCAGCTTCTCACTTGGAGAGGGCTCAGATACGCAGTATTTT. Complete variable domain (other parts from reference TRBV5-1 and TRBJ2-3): KAGVTQTPRYLIKTRGQQVTLSCSPISGHRSVSWYQQTPGQGLQFLFEYFSETQRNKGNFPGRFSGRQFSNSRSEMNVSTLELGDSALYLCASSFSLGEGSDTQYFGPGTRLTVL.